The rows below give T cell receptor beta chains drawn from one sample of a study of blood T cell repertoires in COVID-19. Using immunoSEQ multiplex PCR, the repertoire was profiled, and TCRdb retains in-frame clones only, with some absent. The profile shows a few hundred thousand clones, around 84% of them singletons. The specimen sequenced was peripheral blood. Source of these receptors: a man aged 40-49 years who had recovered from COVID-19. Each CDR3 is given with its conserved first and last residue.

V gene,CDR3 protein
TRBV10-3,CAISGASGEHTGELFF
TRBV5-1,CASSPRTSGPRHYEQFF
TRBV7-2,CASSPSGFPTMSQYF
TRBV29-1,CSVEGGSSYNEQFF
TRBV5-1,CASSDRGVYEQYF
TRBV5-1,CASAASLAGGRETQYF
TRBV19,CASRKEIGTVGVYEQYF
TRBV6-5,CAGTGGNNQPQHF
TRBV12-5,CASGSSGRGSTEAFF
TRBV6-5,CASSSHPGGYEQYF
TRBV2,CASSEYRDMQPQHF
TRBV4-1,CASSQDLRSPLHF
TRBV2,CASTIDRGLSYEQYF
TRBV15,CATSRGGDTEAFF
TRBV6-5,CARRGAGGIHNEQFF
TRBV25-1,CASSELTGSKDNEQFF
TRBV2,CASSGRLGLAGASGETQYF
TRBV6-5,CASRPGQGGYTF
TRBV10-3,CAISELGQGASSPLHF
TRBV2,CASSDRTGASYEQYF
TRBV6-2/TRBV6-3,CASSEPYSNQPQHF
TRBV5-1,CASSLTGNEKLFF
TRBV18,CASSLMGPNTGELFF
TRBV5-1,CASSWTSGGPYEQYF
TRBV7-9,CASSALSSYEQYF
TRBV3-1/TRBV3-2,CASSQADRAYGYTF
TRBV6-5,CASSWGHNSPLHF
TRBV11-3,CASSYRGSAYEQYF
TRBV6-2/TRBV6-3,CASSYFAGSPTEAFF
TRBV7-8,CASSLVIENNSPLHF
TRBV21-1,CASRAKGLTSYNEQFF